This T cell receptor beta chain was retrieved from a study of T cell repertoires in cytomegalovirus infection. About the study: As its CMV epitopes, the study selected recently identified HLA-C-restricted and well-studied HLA-B-restricted targets. Evidence of both CMV infection and a matching HLA type came from public TCR beta signatures.

About this clonotype: The antigen remains undetermined.

This CDR3 spans 13 amino acids. CDR1 and CDR2 from the germline V gene are MNHEY and SVGEGT. V was cut by 6 bases and J by 9 bases, with 14 bases left in between. Overall study findings and caveats: Summed frequency of public TCR beta families distinguished CMV carriers with the relevant HLA. CMV-specific HLA-C-restricted TCR beta clonotypes dominated the ex vivo response.

TCRdb itself ran the reads through MiXCR, one entry per CDR3 protein. The sample records about 890,000 distinct CDR3 sequences, roughly 30% being singletons. The sample here was cultured CD8+ T cells from PBMCs, taken from culture after CMV antigen stimulation. The chain uses TRBV6-2 or TRBV6-3 and TRBJ2-2, with D perhaps matching TRBD1 (5 bases). The TCR sequence derives from a human donor in good health (CMV status not recorded). Some clones in this sample may be carry-over from other donors' samples. The CDR3 DNA is TGTGCCAGCAGATACACAGGAAACTGGGAGCTGTTTTTT. Residues: CASRYTGNWELFF.